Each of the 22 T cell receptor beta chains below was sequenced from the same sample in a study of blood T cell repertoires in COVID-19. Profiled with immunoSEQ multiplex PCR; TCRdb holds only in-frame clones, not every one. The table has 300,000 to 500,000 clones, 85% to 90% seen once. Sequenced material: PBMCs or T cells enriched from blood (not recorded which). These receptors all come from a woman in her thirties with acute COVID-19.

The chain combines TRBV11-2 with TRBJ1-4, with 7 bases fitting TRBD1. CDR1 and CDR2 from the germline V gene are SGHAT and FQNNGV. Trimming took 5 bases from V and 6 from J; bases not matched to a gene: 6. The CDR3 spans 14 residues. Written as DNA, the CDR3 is TGTGCCAGCAGCAAGACAGGGTTCGATGAAAAACTGTTTTTT. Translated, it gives CASSKTGFDEKLFF.

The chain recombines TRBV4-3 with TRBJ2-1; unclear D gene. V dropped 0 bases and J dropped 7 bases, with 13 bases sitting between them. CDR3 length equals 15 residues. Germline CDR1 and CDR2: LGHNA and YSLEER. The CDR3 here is CASSQEWARLNEQFF. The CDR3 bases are TGCGCCAGCAGCCAAGAGTGGGCCAGGTTGAATGAGCAGTTCTTC.

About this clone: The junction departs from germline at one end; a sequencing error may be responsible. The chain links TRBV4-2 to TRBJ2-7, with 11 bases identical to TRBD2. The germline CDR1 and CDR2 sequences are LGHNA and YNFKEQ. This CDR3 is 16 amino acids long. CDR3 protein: CASTQYSGGGLYEQYF. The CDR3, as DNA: TGTGCCAGCACCCAATATAGCGGGGGGGGATTATACGAGCAGTACTTC.

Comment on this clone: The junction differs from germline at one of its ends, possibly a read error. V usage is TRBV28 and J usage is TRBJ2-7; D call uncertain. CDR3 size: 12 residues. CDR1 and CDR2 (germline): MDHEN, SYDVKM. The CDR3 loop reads CASSLGLGEQYF. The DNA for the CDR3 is TGTGCCAGCAGTTTAGGTCTGGGCGAGCAGTATTTC.

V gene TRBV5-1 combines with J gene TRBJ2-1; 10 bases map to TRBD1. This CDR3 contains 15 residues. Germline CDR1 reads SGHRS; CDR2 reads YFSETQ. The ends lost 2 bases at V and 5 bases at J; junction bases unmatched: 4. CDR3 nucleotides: TGCGCCAGCAGCTTCGGGACAGGGGCGCACAATGAGCAGTTCTTC. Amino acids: CASSFGTGAHNEQFF.

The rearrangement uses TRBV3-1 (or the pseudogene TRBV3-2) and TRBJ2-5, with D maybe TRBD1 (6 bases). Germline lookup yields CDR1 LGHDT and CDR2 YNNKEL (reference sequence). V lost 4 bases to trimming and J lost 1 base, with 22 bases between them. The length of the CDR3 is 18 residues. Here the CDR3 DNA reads TGTGCCAGCAGCCGAGGGAACAGGGCTAACCCAACCCAAGAGACCCAGTACTTC. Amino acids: CASSRGNRANPTQETQYF.

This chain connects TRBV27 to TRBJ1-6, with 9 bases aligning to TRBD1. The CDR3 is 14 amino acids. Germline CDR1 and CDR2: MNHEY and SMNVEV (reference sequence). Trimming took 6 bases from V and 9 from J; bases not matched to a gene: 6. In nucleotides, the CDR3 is TGTGCCAGCAGGGAACAGGGGGCAGGTTCACCCCTCCACTTT. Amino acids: CASREQGAGSPLHF.

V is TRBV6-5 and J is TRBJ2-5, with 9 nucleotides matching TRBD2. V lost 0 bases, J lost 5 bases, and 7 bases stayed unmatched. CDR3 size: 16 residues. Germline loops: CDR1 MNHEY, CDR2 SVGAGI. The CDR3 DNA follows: TGTGCCAGCAGTTACTCAGCAGCGGGGGGCACGGAGACCCAGTACTTC. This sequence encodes CASSYSAAGGTETQYF.

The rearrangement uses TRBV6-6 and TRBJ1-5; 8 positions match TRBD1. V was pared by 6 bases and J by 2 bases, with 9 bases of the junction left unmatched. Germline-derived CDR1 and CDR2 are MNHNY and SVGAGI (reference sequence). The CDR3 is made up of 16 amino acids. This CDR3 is CASRVDRGEGNQPQHF. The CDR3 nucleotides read TGTGCCAGCAGGGTCGACAGGGGAGAGGGCAATCAGCCCCAGCATTTT.

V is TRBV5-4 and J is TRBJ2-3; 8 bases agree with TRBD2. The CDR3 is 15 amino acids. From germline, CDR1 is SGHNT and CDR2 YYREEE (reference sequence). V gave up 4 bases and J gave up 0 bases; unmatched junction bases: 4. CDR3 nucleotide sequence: TGTGCCAGCAGCCCTACTAGCGGAAGCACAGATACGCAGTATTTT. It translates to CASSPTSGSTDTQYF.

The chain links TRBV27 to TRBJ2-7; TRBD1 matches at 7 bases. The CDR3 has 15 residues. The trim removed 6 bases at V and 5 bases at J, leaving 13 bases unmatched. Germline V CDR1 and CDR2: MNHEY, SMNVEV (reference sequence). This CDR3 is CASSALFTGTDEQYF. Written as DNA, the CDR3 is TGTGCCAGCAGCGCGTTATTCACTGGGACAGACGAGCAGTACTTC.

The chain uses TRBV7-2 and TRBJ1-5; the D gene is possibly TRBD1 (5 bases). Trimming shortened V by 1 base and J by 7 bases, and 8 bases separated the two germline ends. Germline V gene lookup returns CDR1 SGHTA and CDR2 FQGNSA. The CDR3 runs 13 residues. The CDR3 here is CASSLGGRQPQHF. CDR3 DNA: TGTGCCAGCAGCTTAGGGGGCCGGCAGCCCCAGCATTTT.

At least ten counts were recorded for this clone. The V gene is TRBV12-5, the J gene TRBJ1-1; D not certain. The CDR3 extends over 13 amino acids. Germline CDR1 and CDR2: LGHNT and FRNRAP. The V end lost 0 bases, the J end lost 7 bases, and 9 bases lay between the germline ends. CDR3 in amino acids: CASGLVWGGEAFF. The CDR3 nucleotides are TGTGCTAGTGGTTTGGTGTGGGGAGGTGAAGCTTTCTTT.

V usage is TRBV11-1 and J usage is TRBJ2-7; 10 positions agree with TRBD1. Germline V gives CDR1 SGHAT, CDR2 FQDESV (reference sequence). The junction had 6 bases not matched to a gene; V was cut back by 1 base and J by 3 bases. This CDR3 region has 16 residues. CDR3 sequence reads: CASSLVPGQGFYEQYF. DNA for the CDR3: TGTGCCAGCAGCTTAGTTCCGGGACAGGGGTTCTACGAGCAGTACTTC.

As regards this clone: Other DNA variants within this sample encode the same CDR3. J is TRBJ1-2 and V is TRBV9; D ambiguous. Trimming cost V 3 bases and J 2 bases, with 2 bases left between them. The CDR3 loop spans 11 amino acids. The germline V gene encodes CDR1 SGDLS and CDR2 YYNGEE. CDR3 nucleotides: TGTGCCAGCAGCGCAAACTATGGCTACACCTTC. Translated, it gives CASSANYGYTF.

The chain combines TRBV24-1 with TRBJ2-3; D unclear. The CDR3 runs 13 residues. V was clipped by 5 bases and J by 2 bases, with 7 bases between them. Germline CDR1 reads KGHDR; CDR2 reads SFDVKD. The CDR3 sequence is CATSGALTDTQYF. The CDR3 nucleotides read TGTGCCACCAGTGGGGCCCTCACAGATACGCAGTATTTT.

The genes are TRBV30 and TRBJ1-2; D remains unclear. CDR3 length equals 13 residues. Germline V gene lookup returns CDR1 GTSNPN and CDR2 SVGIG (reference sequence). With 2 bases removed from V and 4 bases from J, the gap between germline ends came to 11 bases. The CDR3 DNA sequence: TGTGCCTGGAGTCTCGGGGAATTCTATGGCTACACCTTC. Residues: CAWSLGEFYGYTF.

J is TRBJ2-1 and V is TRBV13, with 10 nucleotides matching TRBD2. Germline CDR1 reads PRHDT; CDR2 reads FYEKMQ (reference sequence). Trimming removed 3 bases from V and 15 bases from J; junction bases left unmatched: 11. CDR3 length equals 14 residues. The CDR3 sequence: CASSFGGTSDNRFF. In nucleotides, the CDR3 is TGTGCCAGCAGCTTTGGAGGGACTAGCGATAATCGGTTCTTC.

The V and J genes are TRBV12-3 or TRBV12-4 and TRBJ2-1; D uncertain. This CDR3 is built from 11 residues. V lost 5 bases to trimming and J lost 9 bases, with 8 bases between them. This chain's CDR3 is CASSRTGEQFF. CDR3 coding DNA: TGTGCCAGCAGTCGAACGGGTGAGCAGTTCTTC.

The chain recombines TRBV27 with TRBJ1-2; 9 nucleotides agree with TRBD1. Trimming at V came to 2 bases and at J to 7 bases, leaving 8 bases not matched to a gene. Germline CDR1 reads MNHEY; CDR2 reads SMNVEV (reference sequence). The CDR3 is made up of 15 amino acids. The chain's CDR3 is CASSLVGQGVSGYTF. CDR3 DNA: TGTGCCAGCAGTTTAGTGGGACAGGGTGTCTCTGGCTACACCTTC.

The CDR3 DNA sequence: TGTGCCAGCAGCGCCCCGGACAGGGGGGGTACTGAAGCTTTCTTT. As protein: CASSAPDRGGTEAFF. The chain has TRBV9 and TRBJ1-1; 10 bases agree with TRBD1. Germline values: CDR1 SGDLS, CDR2 YYNGEE. CDR3 size: 15 residues. The junction had 7 bases not matched to a gene; V was cut back by 3 bases and J by 5 bases.

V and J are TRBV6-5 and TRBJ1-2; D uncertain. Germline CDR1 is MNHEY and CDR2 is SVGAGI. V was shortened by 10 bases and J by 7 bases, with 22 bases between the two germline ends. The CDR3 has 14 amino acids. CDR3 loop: CATSPSRRIGGYTF. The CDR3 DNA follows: TGTGCCACCTCCCCCAGCAGGAGGATAGGTGGCTACACCTTC.